These 13 T cell receptor beta chains were sequenced from one sample in a study of shared clonotypes between healthy human individuals. Libraries were prepared by immunoSEQ multiplex PCR; TCRdb keeps only in-frame clonotypes and omits some of them. Of more than 2 million clones in the sample, approximately 94% were seen once. Sample: naive CD4+ T cells sorted from blood. Subset here: CD45RA+ positively selected. The source of these receptors is a man aged 18 to 35 in good health.

The chain uses TRBV2 and TRBJ2-7, with 9 bases that match TRBD1. The CDR3 extends over 12 amino acids. Looked up from germline, CDR1 is SNHLY and CDR2 is FYNNEI. V gave up 8 bases and J gave up 6 bases; unmatched junction bases: 5. The CDR3 DNA is TGTGCCAGCGGGACAGGGTTTTCCGAGCAGTACTTC. Its translation: CASGTGFSEQYF. Variable domain in full (rest from reference TRBV2 and TRBJ2-7): EPEVTQTPSHQVTQMGQEVILRCVPISNHLYFYWYRQILGQKVEFLVSFYNNEISEKSEIFDDQFSVERPDGSNFTLKIRSTKLEDSAMYFCASGTGFSEQYFGPGTRLTVT.

The V call is TRBV7-9, the J call TRBJ2-5; a possible D gene is TRBD1 (6 bases). The ends were cut back, 5 bases at V and 5 bases at J, with 18 bases in the middle. The CDR3 covers 15 residues. Germline V gene data show CDR1 as SEHNR and CDR2 as FQNEAQ (reference sequence). CDR3 region: CASSPQNTGLETQYF. Written as DNA, the CDR3 is TGTGCCAGCAGCCCCCAGAACACAGGGCTGGAGACCCAGTACTTC.

This chain connects TRBV27 to TRBJ1-5, with D perhaps TRBD1 (6 bases). There are 15 residues in the CDR3. Trimming stripped 1 base from V and 6 bases from J, with 13 bases between. Germline CDR1 is MNHEY and CDR2 is SMNVEV (reference sequence). This CDR3 reads CASSLYRVAGQPQHF. In DNA, the CDR3 is TGTGCCAGCAGTTTATACAGGGTGGCTGGTCAGCCCCAGCATTTT.

CDR3: CASNLYSSYNEQFF. The CDR3 DNA is TGTGCCAGCAATCTTTACAGCTCCTACAATGAGCAGTTCTTC. The V gene is TRBV7-8, the J gene TRBJ2-1; D unresolved. Trimming removed 7 bases from V and 0 bases from J, with 10 bases in between. The CDR3 loop spans 14 amino acids. Germline CDR1 reads SGHVS; CDR2 reads FQNEAQ.

The chain carries TRBV30 and TRBJ2-1; 13 nucleotides align to TRBD2. J gave up 9 bases and V 3 bases, and 14 bases lay outside the gene matches. This CDR3 is built from 17 residues. Germline V gene sequence: CDR1 GTSNPN, CDR2 SVGIG (reference sequence). CDR3 region: CAWSPLRTSGSIGEQFF. For the CDR3, the DNA is TGTGCCTGGAGCCCCCTTCGGACTAGCGGGAGTATAGGTGAGCAGTTCTTC.

J is TRBJ2-7 and V is TRBV5-1; 7 nucleotides line up with TRBD1. CDR1 and CDR2 (germline): SGHRS, YFSETQ. The ends lost 0 bases at V and 3 bases at J; junction bases unmatched: 9. This CDR3 has 16 residues. The CDR3 sequence: CASSLVSRQGVYEQYF. The CDR3, as DNA: TGCGCCAGCAGCTTGGTTAGCAGACAGGGAGTCTACGAGCAGTACTTC.

The chain links TRBV11-2 to TRBJ2-1; D might be TRBD2 (6 bases). The germline V gene has CDR1 SGHAT and CDR2 FQNNGV. With 5 bases removed from V and 14 bases from J, the gap between germline ends came to 25 bases. The CDR3 loop spans 15 amino acids. DNA for the CDR3: TGTGCCAGCAGCCCCCCCCTGGCGGGCCTAAGGAGGGAGTTCTTC. Translated, it gives CASSPPLAGLRREFF. Using reference TRBV11-2 and TRBJ2-1 for the parts outside the CDR3, the full variable domain is EAGVAQSPRYKIIEKRQSVAFWCNPISGHATLYWYQQILGQGPKLLIQFQNNGVVDDSQLPKDRFSAERLKGVDSTLKIQPAKLEDSAVYLCASSPPLAGLRREFFGPGTRLTVL.

The CDR3: CASRTDRASYGYTF. The CDR3 bases are TGCGCCAGCAGAACAGACAGGGCCAGCTATGGCTACACCTTC. The V gene is TRBV5-1, the J gene TRBJ1-2; 7 nucleotides agree with TRBD1. The J segment lost 4 bases and the V segment lost 5 bases, leaving 8 bases of the junction unmatched. This CDR3 has 14 amino acids. Germline V lookup: CDR1 SGHRS, CDR2 YFSETQ. Full variable domain (rest looked up from reference TRBV5-1 and TRBJ1-2): KAGVTQTPRYLIKTRGQQVTLSCSPISGHRSVSWYQQTPGQGLQFLFEYFSETQRNKGNFPGRFSGRQFSNSRSEMNVSTLELGDSALYLCASRTDRASYGYTFGSGTRLTVV.

Notes on this clone: This sample also contains other DNA sequences that code for the same CDR3. The chain joins TRBV5-4 to TRBJ2-1; D is unclear. Germline values: CDR1 SGHNT, CDR2 YYREEE (reference sequence). The CDR3 extends over 15 amino acids. V was clipped by 0 bases and J by 0 bases, with 7 bases between them. Here the CDR3 reads CASSLEGSSYNEQFF. The CDR3 region has the DNA TGTGCCAGCAGCTTGGAGGGAAGCTCCTACAATGAGCAGTTCTTC.

V and J are TRBV6-5 and TRBJ2-7, with 8 bases identical to TRBD2. Trimming at V came to 10 bases and at J to 2 bases, leaving 7 bases not matched to a gene. The CDR3 consists of 13 residues. Per the germline V gene, CDR1 is MNHEY and CDR2 is SVGAGI. The CDR3 region is CATRREATYEQYF. The DNA for the CDR3 is TGTGCCACGCGGCGGGAGGCCACCTACGAGCAGTACTTC.

V is TRBV18 and J is TRBJ1-6; perhaps TRBD1 as D (5 bases). V lost 3 bases to trimming and J lost 5 bases, with 11 bases between them. The CDR3 sequence is 15 residues long. Germline loops: CDR1 KGHSH, CDR2 LQKENI. The CDR3 DNA reads as TGTGCCAGCTCACCGCTGGGGGGAAATAATTCACCCCTCCACTTT. This sequence encodes CASSPLGGNNSPLHF.

CDR3 protein: CASSRTRTEPKAFF. In DNA form, the CDR3 reads TGTGCCAGCAGCCGGACACGCACGGAGCCCAAAGCTTTCTTT. The chain combines TRBV11-1 with TRBJ1-1; possible D gene TRBD1, 5 bases. Trimming left V 5 bases short and J 9 bases short, with 19 bases between. The CDR3 has 14 amino acids. Germline CDR1 is SGHAT and CDR2 is FQDESV (reference sequence).

The chain employs TRBV5-1 and TRBJ2-4; the D is unclear. V lost 6 bases to trimming and J lost 1 base, with 8 bases between them. The length of the CDR3 is 13 residues. Germline CDR1 and CDR2: SGHRS and YFSETQ. The DNA for the CDR3 is TGCGCCAGCACGGATCGGGCCAAAAACATTCAGTACTTC. Its protein product is CASTDRAKNIQYF.